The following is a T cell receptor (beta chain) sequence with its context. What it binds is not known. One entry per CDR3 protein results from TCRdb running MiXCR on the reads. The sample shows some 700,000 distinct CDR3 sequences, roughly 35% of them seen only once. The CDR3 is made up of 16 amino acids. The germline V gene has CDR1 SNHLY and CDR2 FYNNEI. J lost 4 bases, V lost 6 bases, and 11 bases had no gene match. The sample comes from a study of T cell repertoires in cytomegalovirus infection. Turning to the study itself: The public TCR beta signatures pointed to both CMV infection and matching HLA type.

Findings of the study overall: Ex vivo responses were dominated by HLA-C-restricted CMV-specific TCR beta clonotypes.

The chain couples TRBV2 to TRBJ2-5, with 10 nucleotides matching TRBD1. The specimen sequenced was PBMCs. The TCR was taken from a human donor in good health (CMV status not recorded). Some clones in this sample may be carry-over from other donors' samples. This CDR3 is CASRYRDRGVGETQYF. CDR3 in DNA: TGTGCCAGCAGGTACCGGGACAGGGGTGTTGGAGAGACCCAGTACTTC.